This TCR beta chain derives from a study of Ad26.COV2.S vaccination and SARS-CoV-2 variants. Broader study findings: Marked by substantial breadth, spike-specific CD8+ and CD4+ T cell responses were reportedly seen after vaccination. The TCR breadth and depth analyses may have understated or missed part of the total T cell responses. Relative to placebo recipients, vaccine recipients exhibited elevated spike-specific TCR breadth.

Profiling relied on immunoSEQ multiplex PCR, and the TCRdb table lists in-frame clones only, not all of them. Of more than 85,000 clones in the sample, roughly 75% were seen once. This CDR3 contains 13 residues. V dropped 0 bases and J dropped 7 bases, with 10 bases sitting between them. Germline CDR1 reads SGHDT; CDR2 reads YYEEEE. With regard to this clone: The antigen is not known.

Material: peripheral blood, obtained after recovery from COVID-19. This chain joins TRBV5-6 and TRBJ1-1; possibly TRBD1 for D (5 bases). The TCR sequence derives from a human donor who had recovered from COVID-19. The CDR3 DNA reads TGTGCCAGCAGCTTGGTACAGGTTGGTGAAGCTTTCTTT. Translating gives CASSLVQVGEAFF. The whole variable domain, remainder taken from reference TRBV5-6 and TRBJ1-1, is DAGVTQSPTHLIKTRGQQVTLRCSPKSGHDTVSWYQQALGQGPQFIFQYYEEEERQRGNFPDRFSGHQFPNYSSELNVNALLLGDSALYLCASSLVQVGEAFFGQGTRLTVV.